The clone carrying this T cell receptor (beta chain) is a singleton in its sample. This entry is derived from a study of blood T cell repertoires in COVID-19. Study at large: Donors in the United States, Italy and Spain gave samples during acute or convalescent COVID-19. Nucleic acid was either cDNA or gDNA, and it came from T cells, B-cell-depleted T cells, or PBMCs.

As originally analysed: Amplification from reference gene primers served as the basis for estimated nucleated cell counts. The protocol was immunoSEQ multiplex PCR, while the TCRdb copy is restricted to in-frame clones and leaves out a portion. The D gene and trimming were derived from the DNA, and the V and J assignments and clone size from that table. This table has about 75,000 clones, 75% to 85% appearing once. Germline V gene lookup returns CDR1 SGDLS and CDR2 YYNGEE. After removal of 0 bases from V and 0 bases from J, the junction contained 16 bases not matched to a gene. The CDR3 extends over 20 amino acids.

This chain joins TRBV9 and TRBJ2-7, with 9 bases matching TRBD2. The sequence came from a woman in her forties or fifties with acute or convalescent COVID-19. What was sequenced was peripheral blood. As DNA, the CDR3 is TGTGCCAGCAGCGTAGCTGTTTACGTTGTAAGCGGGGGGTTCTCCTACGAGCAGTACTTC. This translates into CASSVAVYVVSGGFSYEQYF.